A selection of T cell receptor beta chains follows, all from one sample in a study of blood T cell repertoires in COVID-19. Repertoires were generated with immunoSEQ multiplex PCR, while TCRdb's copy carries only in-frame clones and drops some. The sample lists about 72,000 clones; approximately 89% were seen once. Sequenced: peripheral blood. The receptors come from a woman aged 55-69 years with active COVID-19. Each CDR3 is given with its conserved first and last residue. D genes are given only for firm matches. Not every row has a clone size; where given, it reads once, few, many or a size class.

DNA: TGTGCCAGCAGCCCAGGGGGCGCGAACACCGGGGAGCTGTTTTTT
CDR3: CASSPGGANTGELFF
V: TRBV27
D: TRBD1
J: TRBJ2-2
size: NA

DNA: TGTGCCAGCAGCCAAGCAACAGGTTCCTACGAGCAGTACTTC
CDR3: CASSQATGSYEQYF
V: TRBV3-1/TRBV3-2
D: NA
J: TRBJ2-7
size: NA

DNA: TGTGCCACCGAAAAAGGCGGGACAGGGGGAGATACGCAGTATTTT
CDR3: CATEKGGTGGDTQYF
V: TRBV19
D: TRBD1
J: TRBJ2-3
size: NA

DNA: TGCAGTGGGGAGCGGTACAATGAGCAGTTCTTC
CDR3: CSGERYNEQFF
V: TRBV20-1
D: NA
J: TRBJ2-1
size: NA

DNA: TGTGCCAGCAGCCCGACTACTCCGACTAGCAGGCGCTCCTACAATGAGCAGTTCTTC
CDR3: CASSPTTPTSRRSYNEQFF
V: TRBV3-1/TRBV3-2
D: TRBD2
J: TRBJ2-1
size: NA

DNA: TGTGCCAGCAGCCGGGGGATCGGGACTAGCGTGTTCTCCTACGAGCAGTACTTC
CDR3: CASSRGIGTSVFSYEQYF
V: TRBV7-6
D: TRBD2
J: TRBJ2-7
size: few

DNA: TGTGCCAGCAGCTTCGGGGGAGAGTCTGAAGCTTTCTTT
CDR3: CASSFGGESEAFF
V: TRBV5-6
D: NA
J: TRBJ1-1
size: NA

DNA: TGTGCCAGCAGCTTAAGGACCTGGACTAGCGGGTTGGAACGGCAGTTCTTC
CDR3: CASSLRTWTSGLERQFF
V: TRBV11-2
D: TRBD2
J: TRBJ2-1
size: NA

DNA: TGTGCCAGCCGGGGGGGTAGCGGGTTGGGTGAGACCCAGTACTTC
CDR3: CASRGGSGLGETQYF
V: TRBV6-5
D: TRBD2
J: TRBJ2-5
size: NA

DNA: TGTGCCAGCAGTGTGGGGCCCGCCCTCAGGGACAGGGCCCCCAAAAACATTCAGTACTTC
CDR3: CASSVGPALRDRAPKNIQYF
V: TRBV7-8
D: TRBD1
J: TRBJ2-4
size: NA

DNA: TGTGCCAGCAGCCACGGACAGGGTTCCTACGAGCAGTACTTC
CDR3: CASSHGQGSYEQYF
V: TRBV11-2
D: TRBD1
J: TRBJ2-7
size: once

DNA: TGTGCCAGCCAGGTACAGGGGAAAGAGACCCAGTACTTC
CDR3: CASQVQGKETQYF
V: TRBV19
D: TRBD1
J: TRBJ2-5
size: NA

DNA: TGTGCCAGCAGCCTGGGACTAGCGGACGATTCCTGGGAGACCCAGTACTTC
CDR3: CASSLGLADDSWETQYF
V: TRBV4-2
D: TRBD2
J: TRBJ2-5
size: NA

DNA: TGCGCCAGCAGTACGACTAGCCGTCAGGGTGAGCAGTTCTTC
CDR3: CASSTTSRQGEQFF
V: TRBV5-1
D: TRBD2
J: TRBJ2-1
size: few

DNA: TGTGCCAGTGATAGAACTAACACCGGGGAGCTGTTTTTT
CDR3: CASDRTNTGELFF
V: TRBV19
D: NA
J: TRBJ2-2
size: NA

DNA: TGTGCCAGCAGCTCCCCCGCCGGGGGGGGCGCAGATACGCAGTATTTT
CDR3: CASSSPAGGGADTQYF
V: TRBV7-2
D: TRBD2
J: TRBJ2-3
size: NA

DNA: TGTGCCAGCAGTGAGGCGGACTCGCGGAATGAGCAGTTCTTC
CDR3: CASSEADSRNEQFF
V: TRBV2
D: NA
J: TRBJ2-1
size: NA

DNA: TGTGCCAGCAGTCCCCGACTGACCCCGACGGAGCAGTACTTC
CDR3: CASSPRLTPTEQYF
V: TRBV25-1
D: NA
J: TRBJ2-7
size: NA

DNA: TGCGCCAGCAGCGTGACTAGCGGGAGTCGATCCTACAATGAGCAGTTCTTC
CDR3: CASSVTSGSRSYNEQFF
V: TRBV5-1
D: TRBD2
J: TRBJ2-1
size: NA

DNA: TGTGCCAGCAGCCAAGCCCAGGGTGGACAGTTCTTC
CDR3: CASSQAQGGQFF
V: TRBV3-1/TRBV3-2
D: NA
J: TRBJ2-1
size: NA

DNA: TGTGCCAGCAGCTTAGGCCTCGGAGACGAGCAGTACTTC
CDR3: CASSLGLGDEQYF
V: TRBV7-6
D: NA
J: TRBJ2-7
size: NA

DNA: TGTGCCAGCAGCATACGCTACAGGGAAAACATTCAGTACTTC
CDR3: CASSIRYRENIQYF
V: TRBV5-6
D: NA
J: TRBJ2-4
size: NA

DNA: TGTGCCAGCAGCCCAGGGACTAGCGGGAGGACCCAGTACTTC
CDR3: CASSPGTSGRTQYF
V: TRBV28
D: TRBD2
J: TRBJ2-5
size: NA

DNA: TGTGCCAGCAGGACAGGGGGCACAGATACGCAGTATTTT
CDR3: CASRTGGTDTQYF
V: TRBV7-9
D: TRBD1
J: TRBJ2-3
size: NA

DNA: TGTGCCAGCAGTGAAATCTTAGGGGACTATGGCTACACCTTC
CDR3: CASSEILGDYGYTF
V: TRBV2
D: NA
J: TRBJ1-2
size: NA

DNA: TGCAGCGTTGTTGTTGGCAGCTCCTACGAGCAGTACTTC
CDR3: CSVVVGSSYEQYF
V: TRBV29-1
D: NA
J: TRBJ2-7
size: NA

DNA: TGCGCCAGCAGCCCTCGGGGTGCGCGCGGTAGGACCTACGAGCAGTACTTC
CDR3: CASSPRGARGRTYEQYF
V: TRBV5-1
D: NA
J: TRBJ2-7
size: NA

DNA: TGTGCCAGCAGCCATTATTCAGGCCCGACTAATGAAAAACTGTTTTTT
CDR3: CASSHYSGPTNEKLFF
V: TRBV3-1/TRBV3-2
D: NA
J: TRBJ1-4
size: NA

DNA: TGCGCCAGCAGCGGTAGCGGGAGACAGGGAGATACGCAGTATTTT
CDR3: CASSGSGRQGDTQYF
V: TRBV10-1
D: TRBD2
J: TRBJ2-3
size: NA

DNA: TGTGCCAGCTCACAACTACAGGGGTCGGATAATTCACCCCTCCACTTT
CDR3: CASSQLQGSDNSPLHF
V: TRBV18
D: TRBD1
J: TRBJ1-6
size: NA

DNA: TGTGCCAGTAGTATAGGACACAGGTTGAACACTGAAGCTTTCTTT
CDR3: CASSIGHRLNTEAFF
V: TRBV19
D: NA
J: TRBJ1-1
size: NA

DNA: TGTGCCAGCACCCCGGGGGGGGGCGGGTGGACCCAGTACTTC
CDR3: CASTPGGGGWTQYF
V: TRBV28
D: TRBD2
J: TRBJ2-5
size: NA

DNA: TGTGCCAGCAGGATACAGGGACCCATGAACACTGAAGCTTTCTTT
CDR3: CASRIQGPMNTEAFF
V: TRBV28
D: NA
J: TRBJ1-1
size: NA

DNA: TGTGCCAGTAGCATCGGTATTGCTGAAGCTTTCTTT
CDR3: CASSIGIAEAFF
V: TRBV19
D: NA
J: TRBJ1-1
size: NA

DNA: TGTGCCAGCAGCTTTGGGGGGTCCGCCACAGATACGCAGTATTTT
CDR3: CASSFGGSATDTQYF
V: TRBV5-4
D: NA
J: TRBJ2-3
size: NA

DNA: TGTGCCAGCAGCTTGACAGGGTTTGGCTACGAGCAGTACTTC
CDR3: CASSLTGFGYEQYF
V: TRBV5-4
D: NA
J: TRBJ2-7
size: NA